The T cell receptor beta chain described here comes from a study of human T cells and chemical hapten exposure. Study summary: Sensitization involved placing 2% DPC onto a roughly 2 cm by roughly 2 cm region of upper inner arm skin. All patients underwent weekly scalp dosing with diphenylcyclopropenone for the full roughly 25-week study.

Noted time point: patch test 2, 6 weeks after DPC sensitization. Treatment described: therapeutic diphenylcyclopropenone sensitization with weekly scalp DPC. The authors' total RNA extraction used unfractionated whole blood. Every patch test was put on after a blood sample was taken. The germline CDR1 and CDR2 sequences are GTSNPN and SVGIG (reference sequence). CDR3 size: 16 residues. Germline trimming cut 5 bases from V and 4 bases from J; bases unmatched to any gene: 8. TCRdb reprocessed the RACE reads with MiXCR, giving one entry per CDR3 protein. In the table there are 40,000 or so distinct CDR3 sequences, approximately 9.6% of which are singletons. This clonotype was seen at least ten times.

The clonotype originates from a woman younger than 45 with alopecia areata. Some clones in this sample may be carry-over from other donors' samples. The source was whole blood, collected in connection with sensitization to the hapten diphenylcyclopropenone (DPC). This chain connects TRBV30 to TRBJ2-1; 13 bases line up with TRBD2. The CDR3 nucleotides are TGTGCCTGGCAGAGACTAGCGGGGGGTGGATACAATGAGCAGTTCTTC. This translates into CAWQRLAGGGYNEQFF.